One and the same sample provided the 31 T cell receptor beta chains below, sequenced in a study of beta chain features in type 1 diabetes. The sequenced template was cDNA made from the entire isolated RNA. TCRdb keeps only in-frame clones here, not all; method: immunoSEQ multiplex PCR. The repertoire consists of around 340,000 clones, with around 8% occurring once and the leading ten covering roughly 0.44%. Sequencing was done on a sample of central memory CD4+ T cells from blood. The receptors originated from a woman between 18 and 29 years old in good health.

This chain uses TRBV2 with TRBJ2-7; TRBD2 is a possible D gene (6 bases). Trimming left V 6 bases short and J 4 bases short, with 19 bases between. Germline V gene sequence: CDR1 SNHLY, CDR2 FYNNEI. The CDR3 loop spans 15 amino acids. The chain's CDR3 is CASRLGLWEVYEQYF. Here the CDR3 DNA reads TGTGCCAGCAGGCTAGGACTGTGGGAGGTGTACGAGCAGTACTTC.

Many counts were recorded for this clone. V is TRBV19 and J is TRBJ2-1; D gene unclear. CDR1 LNHDA and CDR2 SQIVND come from the germline V gene (reference sequence). The CDR3 has 12 amino acids. Trimming took 7 bases from V and 15 from J, leaving 19 bases between them. The CDR3 region has the DNA TGTGCCAGTATCGGCCCGGGCAGGACCGGGTTCTTC. Residues: CASIGPGRTGFF.

This clone was counted ten times or more. This chain uses TRBV27 with TRBJ2-7; TRBD1 aligns across 9 bases. This CDR3 contains 16 residues. In germline, CDR1 is MNHEY, CDR2 SMNVEV (reference sequence). J was trimmed by 9 bases and V by 4 bases; bases with no gene match: 16. The DNA of the CDR3 is TGTGCCAGCAGTTCCGCTGGGAGGACAGGGGTTAATCGGCAGTACTTC. Protein sequence: CASSSAGRTGVNRQYF.

The sample holds a few counts of this clone. V gene TRBV11-2 combines with J gene TRBJ1-5, with D unclear. This CDR3 has 13 amino acids. Germline-derived CDR1 and CDR2 are SGHAT and FQNNGV. Trimming left V 5 bases short and J 2 bases short, with 7 bases between. CDR3 amino acids: CASSKTGNQPQHF. The CDR3 DNA follows: TGTGCCAGCAGCAAAACGGGCAATCAGCCCCAGCATTTT.

This clone occurred a few times. This sequence joins TRBV11-2 and TRBJ2-2, with a weak D call TRBD2 (5 bases). The V gene lost 2 bases and the J gene lost 6 bases, with 16 bases spanning the gap. The CDR3 contains 16 residues. Germline V CDR1 and CDR2: SGHAT, FQNNGV. In DNA, the CDR3 is TGTGCCAGCAGCTTATACGTGGGGAGAATGGCCGGGGAGCTGTTTTTT. Residues: CASSLYVGRMAGELFF. Looking up the rest from reference TRBV11-2 and TRBJ2-2 gives the full variable domain: EAGVAQSPRYKIIEKRQSVAFWCNPISGHATLYWYQQILGQGPKLLIQFQNNGVVDDSQLPKDRFSAERLKGVDSTLKIQPAKLEDSAVYLCASSLYVGRMAGELFFGEGSRLTVL.

This clone was counted only a few times. The chain links TRBV4-2 to TRBJ2-7, with a weak D call TRBD2 (5 bases). This CDR3 has 13 amino acids. Germline V gives CDR1 LGHNA, CDR2 YNFKEQ. V was pared by 5 bases and J by 1 base, with 9 bases between. The CDR3 loop reads CASSKTNSYEQYF. In DNA, the CDR3 is TGTGCCAGCAGCAAGACTAATTCCTACGAGCAGTACTTC.

This chain links TRBV7-2 with TRBJ2-7; 8 nucleotides line up with TRBD2. From germline, CDR1 is SGHTA and CDR2 FQGNSA. J lost 3 bases, V lost 6 bases, and 10 bases had no gene match. CDR3 length: 15 amino acids. CDR3 region: CASSSRTSSYYEQYF. DNA for the CDR3: TGTGCCAGCAGTTCACGGACTAGCTCTTACTACGAGCAGTACTTC.

V is TRBV4-2 and J is TRBJ2-1; 11 nucleotides match TRBD2. The CDR3 runs 17 residues. Germline assignment: CDR1 LGHNA and CDR2 YNFKEQ. J was trimmed by 8 bases and V by 0 bases; bases with no gene match: 9. CDR3 coding DNA: TGTGCCAGCAGCCAAGATGAGACTAGCGGGACTTGGGATGAGCAGTTCTTC. Encoded protein: CASSQDETSGTWDEQFF.

The CDR3 DNA is TGCGCCAGCAGCGTGCAAGCTAGCGGACTCTACAATGAGCAGTTCTTC. It codes for CASSVQASGLYNEQFF. The rearrangement links TRBV10-2 to TRBJ2-1; 7 bases are a match to TRBD2. V lost 6 bases to trimming and J lost 3 bases; unmatched junction nucleotides: 11. Germline V CDR1 and CDR2: WSHSY, SAAADI. The CDR3 totals 16 residues.

This clone was counted a few times. The rearrangement uses TRBV19 and TRBJ2-2, with TRBD1 matching 9 bases. Unmatched junction bases numbered 6, after V lost 4 bases and J lost 6 bases. The length of the CDR3 is 15 residues. Per the germline V gene, CDR1 is LNHDA and CDR2 is SQIVND (reference sequence). In DNA, the CDR3 is TGTGCCAGTAGTAGAACAGGGGGCAATGCCGGGGAGCTGTTTTTT. It yields the protein CASSRTGGNAGELFF. The full variable domain, its missing parts supplied by reference TRBV19 and TRBJ2-2, is DGGITQSPKYLFRKEGQNVTLSCEQNLNHDAMYWYRQDPGQGLRLIYYSQIVNDFQKGDIAEGYSVSREKKESFPLTVTSAQKNPTAFYLCASSRTGGNAGELFFGEGSRLTVL.

This clone was seen just once. V gene TRBV15 combines with J gene TRBJ2-7; the D gene is possibly TRBD2 (6 bases). Trimming cost V 2 bases and J 4 bases, with 24 bases left between them. The CDR3 loop spans 18 amino acids. The germline gives CDR1 LNHNV, CDR2 YYDKDF (reference sequence). The DNA of the CDR3 is TGTGCCACCAGCAGAAGAGGGGTTGGCCCGCGGGGCTTATACGAGCAGTACTTC. Its protein product is CATSRRGVGPRGLYEQYF.

In its sample, this clone was seen a few times. The chain employs TRBV6-5 and TRBJ2-3, with D unclear. The V gene lost 4 bases and the J gene lost 6 bases, with 5 bases spanning the gap. Germline V gene data show CDR1 as MNHEY and CDR2 as SVGAGI. The CDR3 has 11 residues. The CDR3 sequence is CASSSRDTQYF. Here the CDR3 DNA reads TGTGCCAGCAGTTCTAGGGATACGCAGTATTTT.

The V gene is TRBV6-5, the J gene TRBJ2-7, with unresolved D. The CDR3 length is 14 residues. With 6 bases removed from V and 5 bases from J, the gap between germline ends came to 17 bases. Germline V lookup: CDR1 MNHEY, CDR2 SVGAGI. The CDR3 loop is CASRTPRKLHEQYF. The DNA of the CDR3 is TGTGCCAGCAGGACACCGAGAAAACTCCACGAGCAGTACTTC.

The rearrangement uses TRBV28 and TRBJ2-1; TRBD2 matches 10 bases. CDR1 MDHEN and CDR2 SYDVKM come from the germline V gene. This CDR3 is built from 19 residues. Trimming removed 2 bases from V and 3 bases from J; junction bases left unmatched: 13. The CDR3 region is CASSLIGFKASGSYNEQFF. In nucleotides, the CDR3 is TGTGCCAGCAGTTTAATTGGTTTTAAGGCTAGCGGGAGCTACAATGAGCAGTTCTTC.

The chain carries TRBV4-1 and TRBJ2-3; D might be TRBD2 (6 bases). Trimming took 3 bases from V and 5 from J, leaving 9 bases between them. The CDR3 extends over 13 amino acids. Germline V gene data show CDR1 as MGHRA and CDR2 as YSYEKL. The CDR3 loop reads CASSQGLLDTQYF. The CDR3 DNA is TGCGCCAGCAGCCAGGGACTTCTAGATACGCAGTATTTT.

The chain links TRBV19 to TRBJ2-4; 9 bases line up with TRBD1. The CDR3 totals 13 residues. V dropped 4 bases and J dropped 9; count of bases not matched to a gene: 4. Germline CDR1 and CDR2: LNHDA and SQIVND (reference sequence). CDR3 protein: CASSKNRGPIQYF. The CDR3 DNA sequence: TGTGCCAGTAGTAAGAACAGGGGGCCCATTCAGTACTTC.

This clone has at least ten counts. This chain uses TRBV7-9 with TRBJ2-7, with 12 bases identical to TRBD1. The germline V gene has CDR1 SEHNR and CDR2 FQNEAQ (reference sequence). Trimming at V came to 5 bases and at J to 3 bases, leaving 5 bases not matched to a gene. This CDR3 contains 15 residues. Here the CDR3 reads CASSVGQGAFYEQYF. The CDR3, as DNA: TGTGCCAGCAGCGTGGGACAGGGGGCTTTCTACGAGCAGTACTTC.

This rearrangement joins TRBV5-6 to TRBJ2-3; 10 bases are shared with TRBD2. J was trimmed by 1 base and V by 4 bases; bases with no gene match: 12. CDR1 and CDR2 from the germline V gene are SGHDT and YYEEEE. The CDR3 extends over 18 amino acids. CDR3 amino acids: CASSPPPRTSGRTDTQYF. The CDR3 DNA follows: TGTGCCAGCAGCCCGCCCCCTAGGACTAGCGGACGCACAGATACGCAGTATTTT.

In its sample, this clone was seen a few times. The chain joins TRBV20-1 to TRBJ1-2, with D uncertain. The length of the CDR3 is 11 residues. Germline V gene data show CDR1 as DFQATT and CDR2 as SNEGSKA (reference sequence). The ends were cut back, 8 bases at V and 7 bases at J, with 14 bases in the middle. CDR3 protein: CSPSGGSGYTF. The CDR3 DNA sequence: TGCAGTCCTTCGGGAGGTAGTGGCTACACCTTC.

The V call is TRBV5-1, the J call TRBJ1-3, with 8 bases aligning to TRBD1. Germline assignment: CDR1 SGHRS and CDR2 YFSETQ. V trimming: 5 bases; J trimming: 3 bases; junction bases outside the gene matches: 4. The length of the CDR3 is 14 residues. CDR3 DNA: TGCGCCAGCAGACAGGGGGTCGGTGGAAACACCATATATTTT. This gives the protein CASRQGVGGNTIYF.

The sample holds a few counts of this clone. The rearrangement joins TRBV18 to TRBJ2-2; D could derive from TRBD1 or TRBD2 (6 bases each). Looked up from germline, CDR1 is KGHSH and CDR2 is LQKENI. Trimming removed 1 base at V and 0 bases at J, with 9 bases between. This CDR3 has 16 residues. The CDR3 spells CASSPQGGTNTGELFF. The CDR3 DNA sequence: TGTGCCAGCTCACCACAGGGGGGAACGAACACCGGGGAGCTGTTTTTT.

This chain joins TRBV5-6 and TRBJ2-5, with 8 nucleotides matching TRBD1. V shed 4 bases and J 4 bases; nucleotides not matched to a gene: 18. The CDR3 extends over 18 amino acids. The germline gives CDR1 SGHDT, CDR2 YYEEEE. Here the CDR3 DNA reads TGTGCCAGCAGCGACCGAACCGAGGGCAGGGGGCTTAGAGAGACCCAGTACTTC. This codes for CASSDRTEGRGLRETQYF. The whole variable domain, remainder taken from reference TRBV5-6 and TRBJ2-5, is DAGVTQSPTHLIKTRGQQVTLRCSPKSGHDTVSWYQQALGQGPQFIFQYYEEEERQRGNFPDRFSGHQFPNYSSELNVNALLLGDSALYLCASSDRTEGRGLRETQYFGPGTRLLVL.

This clone has just a few counts. The chain employs TRBV2 and TRBJ2-1; a weak D match, TRBD1 (6 bases). The CDR3 runs to 12 residues. Trimming pared 8 bases from V and 4 bases from J, leaving 9 bases between. From germline, CDR1 is SNHLY and CDR2 FYNNEI. CDR3 coding DNA: TGTGCCAGCCGGGACAATTACAATGAGCAGTTCTTC. This gives the protein CASRDNYNEQFF. Full variable domain (outside the CDR3, taken from reference TRBV2 and TRBJ2-1): EPEVTQTPSHQVTQMGQEVILRCVPISNHLYFYWYRQILGQKVEFLVSFYNNEISEKSEIFDDQFSVERPDGSNFTLKIRSTKLEDSAMYFCASRDNYNEQFFGPGTRLTVL.

This clone has ten or more counts. The rearrangement links TRBV23-1 to TRBJ1-5; no reliable D call. TRBV23-1 is designated an ORF whose function remains uncertain. The CDR3 is 13 residues long. V was shortened by 4 bases and J by 1 base, with 5 bases between the two germline ends. The CDR3 nucleotides read TGCGCCAGCAGTCGGCCAAGCAATCAGCCCCAGCATTTT. The encoded protein is CASSRPSNQPQHF.

This clone came up a few times. One end of the junction does not line up with germline, which may come from a read error. V and J are TRBV18 and TRBJ1-1; perhaps TRBD1 as D (5 bases). Germline V gives CDR1 KGHSH, CDR2 LQKENI. The CDR3 length is 15 residues. The CDR3 protein is CASSPPPGMKTEAFF. The CDR3 region has the DNA TGTGCCAGCTCACCACCTCCAGGGATGAAAACTGAAGCTTTCTTT.

This clone was found a few times. The chain joins TRBV18 to TRBJ1-1; D is unclear. CDR3 size: 13 residues. The germline V gene has CDR1 KGHSH and CDR2 LQKENI. Trimming took off 1 base at V and 10 bases at J, with 13 bases between the two ends. The CDR3 nucleotides are TGTGCCAGCTCACCACGTTCGGAACACCCAGCTTTCTTT. This codes for CASSPRSEHPAFF.

The gene calls are TRBV11-1 and TRBJ2-3; tentative D call: TRBD2 (5 bases). The V and J ends lost 4 bases and 0 bases respectively, with 11 bases between them. Germline CDR1 reads SGHAT; CDR2 reads FQDESV (reference sequence). This CDR3 has 15 amino acids. The CDR3 loop reads CASSYELASTDTQYF. The CDR3 DNA reads as TGTGCCAGCAGCTACGAGCTAGCAAGCACAGATACGCAGTATTTT.

The chain couples TRBV7-2 to TRBJ2-1; no clear D gene. The germline CDR1 and CDR2 sequences are SGHTA and FQGNSA. Trimming removed 1 base from V and 16 bases from J, with 17 bases in between. The CDR3 is 13 residues long. The CDR3 loop is CASSLVEGLAVFF. In DNA form, the CDR3 reads TGTGCCAGCAGCTTAGTTGAAGGGCTGGCTGTATTCTTC.

The genes are TRBV11-3 and TRBJ2-1; D is perhaps TRBD1 (5 bases). The CDR3 has 16 amino acids. V was trimmed by 6 bases and J by 3 bases, leaving 18 bases between them. CDR1 is SGHNT, CDR2 YENEEA, per germline. This CDR3 is CASRNMVGQNYNEQFF. The CDR3 coding sequence is TGTGCCAGCAGGAATATGGTGGGGCAAAACTACAATGAGCAGTTCTTC.

A few counts support this clone. The chain has TRBV5-4 and TRBJ2-5; TRBD1 is a possible D gene (6 bases). The CDR3 extends over 16 amino acids. Per the germline V gene, CDR1 is SGHNT and CDR2 is YYREEE (reference sequence). Trimming shortened V by 3 bases and J by 3 bases, and 18 bases separated the two germline ends. The CDR3 bases are TGTGCCAGCAGCTATTATACAGGGCCGGGCGAAGAGACCCAGTACTTC. It encodes CASSYYTGPGEETQYF. Complete variable domain (other parts from reference TRBV5-4 and TRBJ2-5): ETGVTQSPTHLIKTRGQQVTLRCSSQSGHNTVSWYQQALGQGPQFIFQYYREEENGRGNFPPRFSGLQFPNYSSELNVNALELDDSALYLCASSYYTGPGEETQYFGPGTRLLVL.

This clone has just a few counts. The genes are TRBV18 and TRBJ2-2; the D gene is possibly TRBD1 (6 bases). The CDR3 length is 14 residues. Trimming shortened V by 5 bases and J by 1 base, and 8 bases separated the two germline ends. Germline V CDR1 and CDR2: KGHSH, LQKENI. CDR3 sequence (DNA): TGTGCCAGCTCAGGGACACGGAACACCGGGGAGCTGTTTTTT. Translating gives CASSGTRNTGELFF.